This T cell receptor (beta chain) was documented in a study of T cell responses to AZD1222 COVID-19 vaccine (dated by TCRdb to 2020 to 2022). Regarding the complete study: AZD1222 recipients given second doses at about 4 weeks or at about 12 weeks were pooled, since spike-specific TCR depth and breadth were not found to differ between the two schedules. A total of over 230 trial participants underwent TCR sequencing, of whom more than 200 had received two doses of AZD1222 and approximately 25 had received two doses of the MenACWY control vaccine. Trial participants were enrolled by age into 18-55, 56-69 and 70-plus year subgroups, with roughly 160, 29 and 62 TCR-sequenced participants respectively.

The time point label for this specimen denotes: baseline before first vaccination. The vaccinee samples were drawn from two UK trials, COV001 and COV002, one of which was a single-blind randomized controlled phase 2/3 trial testing AZD1222 (ChAdOx1 nCoV-19) in healthy adults. Trial participant PBMC samples were collected at day 0 and day 28 after the second dose for TCRbeta chain sequencing. The CDR3 regions of human TCRbeta chains were analyzed by immunosequencing. Concerning the study's data processing: Repertoire TCRs were checked for matches against a reference library of SARS-CoV-2-specific TCRs that had been generated using the MIRA antigen-specificity platform. Breadth meant the fraction of unique TCRs that were SARS-CoV-2-associated, whereas depth meant the fraction of total T cells that were SARS-CoV-2-associated. Each spike-specific TCR was assigned to its reactive spike region and to a CD4 or CD8 class using the MIRA data. Log10-transformed breadth and depth values were compared by one-way ANOVA with Sidak's multiple comparisons tests. TCRdb took this table from immuneACCESS and kept in-frame rearrangements with V and J called. Such tables lack part of the clones; where checked against another copy, unresolved V genes explain under half of the gap, and the rest is unexplained. V and J calls and clone size come straight from that table; D and trimming were deduced from the DNA. The sample profile shows tens of thousands of clones; around 82% of them were found once. The ten largest clones represent roughly a fifth of the sample.

The CDR3 holds 15 amino acids from the cysteine to the phenylalanine. This entry keeps only the CDR3 DNA: 45 bases, framed from base 1. V loses 6 bases, J loses 4 bases, and the germline ends lie 15 bases apart. CDR1 is given as SGHAT and CDR2 as FQNNGV, both from the germline V gene. Paper-wide results and their limitations: After two AZD1222 doses, spike-specific TCR breadth and depth were significantly higher than at day 0 and than in MenACWY recipients. The 56-69-year group was small, and its depth increase did not reach significance, likely because of low power. No day 14 peak-response samples were available, so repertoires were characterized only after the peak T cell response. Reportedly, almost half of the unique spike-specific TCRs recognized epitopes lying outside the regions that are mutated in the B.1.351 and B.1.1.7 variants. Participants were mostly white British and included more females than males, and it was suggested by the authors that clonal diversity may have been underestimated. Conclusions about previously exposed vaccinees are limited because only six or seven AZD1222 recipients were SARS-CoV-2 seropositive at baseline. CD4 TCRs associated with the vaccine covered the entire spike protein, and the dominant responses were in regions 160-218 and 743-854.

Regarding this clone: The specificity of this receptor is unknown. Base quality data are lacking; no much larger clone is found one base away.

The TCR originated in an adult in good health. The rearrangement combines TRBV11-2 with TRBJ2-2; the D gene may be TRBD1 or TRBD2, since each aligns over 5 bases. This sample comprised peripheral blood, obtained on day 0 of AZD1222 vaccination. The DNA reads TGTGCCAGCAGTCTTTGGGGGTCAAGCACCGGGGAGCTGTTTTTT. Translation gives CASSLWGSSTGELFF.